Detailed here is one T cell receptor (beta chain). The antigen remains undetermined. This entry is derived from a study of vaccination effects on CD4 cells after COVID-19. Libraries were prepared by immunoSEQ multiplex PCR; TCRdb keeps only in-frame clonotypes and omits some of them. The sample contains about 45,000 clones, 65% to 70% of which appear only once. CDR3 size: 13 residues. Trimming cost V 5 bases and J 8 bases, with 11 bases left between them. Germline V lookup: CDR1 SGHRS, CDR2 YFSETQ. Viral peptide pool expansion of antigen-specific CD4+ T cells preceded sequencing in the ViraFEST assay. When around nine days of culture had elapsed, CD4+ T cells were isolated. This individual tested PCR-positive for SARS-CoV-2 infection between March and December 2020. Cultures used about 2 million PBMC per well, around 9 IU/ml IL-2 and around 9.5 ug/ml peptides.

Sequenced material: CD4+ T cells from PBMCs cultured with a peptide pool, taken before COVID-19 vaccination. This receptor was taken from a human donor who had a prior SARS-CoV-2 infection. The chain is built from TRBV5-1 and TRBJ1-6; no reliable D call. Written as DNA, the CDR3 is TGCGCCAGCAGTTTGAAGGCGGATTCACCCCTCCACTTT. It encodes CASSLKADSPLHF.